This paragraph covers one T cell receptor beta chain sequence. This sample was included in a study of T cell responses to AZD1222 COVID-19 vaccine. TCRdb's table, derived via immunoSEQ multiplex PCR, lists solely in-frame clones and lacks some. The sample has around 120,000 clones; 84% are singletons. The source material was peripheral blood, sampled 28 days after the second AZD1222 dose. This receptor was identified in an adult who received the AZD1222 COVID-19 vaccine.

This CDR3 reads CASSVADRLGSPLHF. The DNA for the CDR3 is TGTGCCAGCAGCGTAGCCGACAGGCTGGGTTCACCCCTCCACTTT. V gene TRBV9 combines with J gene TRBJ1-6; a weak D match, TRBD1 (6 bases). V shed 0 bases and J shed 9 bases, with 13 bases lying between them. The germline gives CDR1 SGDLS, CDR2 YYNGEE. CDR3 length equals 15 residues.